This T cell receptor (beta chain) was found in a study of control samples from healthy donors and cancer patients. Some clones are missing from TCRdb's copy, which holds only in-frame ones; the method was immunoSEQ multiplex PCR. The sample includes more than 120,000 clones, 80% to 95% of them seen just once. This CDR3 has 14 amino acids. Trimming shortened V by 8 bases and J by 0 bases, and 13 bases separated the two germline ends. The germline CDR1 and CDR2 sequences are LNHDA and SQIVND (reference sequence). The sample comprised blood. This TCR came from a man aged 25 to 40 in good health. This sequence joins TRBV19 and TRBJ1-2, with D hard to call. The CDR3 DNA reads TGTGCCAGTTTTGGCAGTTATACTAACTATGGCTACACCTTC. Residues: CASFGSYTNYGYTF.